Included here is one TCR beta chain sequence, with context. This receptor's antigen is unknown. Per-base qualities were not stored, and no clone one base away is much larger. The sample comes from a study of cytomegalovirus exposure and HLA in healthy donors (dated by TCRdb to 2016 to 2017). Some background on the complete study: In an earlier analysis of approximately 500 of the donors, 276 Gb of sequence data and 90 million to 130 million unique TCR beta sequences from about 190 million T cells were reported. The study aimed to test whether cataloging public T cell receptors could reveal signatures of past pathogen exposure. A separate validation cohort of 100 to 150 different subjects was used in addition to the roughly 640-subject first cohort. To predict cytomegalovirus infection status, the study brought together high-throughput TCR immunosequencing, statistical association of individual TCRs with disease status, and machine learning. Typing coverage differed by locus: A, B, C, DRB1 and DQB1 were typed in about 620-640 donors, DQA1 in around 500, DPA1 in around 600, and DPB1 in roughly 470. Because of strong linkage in the cohort, roughly 5 DR-DQ haplotypes were treated as single units for association and clustering. In an earlier analysis of 587 of the donors, high-throughput TCR beta sequencing was used to judge whether each TCR beta V gene segment behaved as functional or pseudogenic. In a later analysis, previously published TCR beta repertoires from 600 to 850 donors were re-analyzed and high-resolution HLA genotyping was added so that TCR occurrence patterns could be studied. HLA typing covered class I and class II loci at four-digit resolution. In the later analysis, no new phenotypic data were used to find candidate immune exposures; instead, reliance was placed on TCR beta sequences and their occurrence across donors. Among about 360 genotyped donors of the cohort, an average of about 240,000 unique TCR beta nucleotide sequences were sequenced per donor, around 18% of them non-productive. Donor age, sex, ethnicity and CMV serostatus were compiled together with the repertoire data. Every discovery cohort repertoire had been produced on one sequencing platform. Using immunosequencing, the study profiled T cell repertoires from roughly 650 subjects and related those repertoires to cytomegalovirus serostatus. An early release covering more than 500 HLA-typed donors comprised approximately 290 gigabases of sequencing data and 85 million to 100 million unique TCR sequences. In a later genetic analysis, genome-wide SNP genotypes for about 55% of the roughly 700 donors were used, and that subset was treated as a discovery cohort. Of the approximately 370 genotyped donors, 70% to 90% were placed in the genetic ancestry cluster associated with self-reported Caucasian donors. General study outcomes and caveats: According to a later genetic analysis, donors in an Asian-associated ancestry cluster had fewer N-insertions in productive TCRs than the approximately 700-donor mean. Most CMV-associated TCR beta chains appeared to be HLA-restricted in a later analysis, and the HLA associations seemed to be driven largely by CMV exposure. V-gene and J-gene trimming of TCR beta chains was associated with a missense DCLRE1C variant in a later genetic analysis, and the association was replicated in an independent cohort. Because counts were too low, about 18 rarely observed V segments, including chromosome 9 orphons, were excluded from the earlier analysis of 500 to 700 of the donors. Because the 87-base-pair reads could not distinguish some IMGT-functional V segments, including TRBV6-2 and TRBV6-3, those segments were excluded. A further reported finding was that TCR beta sequences accurately predicted the HLA-A and HLA-B alleles for most subjects in the first cohort. In the study, around 150 TCR beta chains were listed as associated with cytomegalovirus. Strong co-occurrence of HLA alleles, especially DR and DQ, made assigning TCR associations to individual alleles difficult. It was suggested by the authors that the approach could potentially be generalized to other disease states and immunological phenotypes. Only TCR beta chains were sequenced in this cohort, and the absence of alpha or paired-chain data limited detectable features. According to a later analysis, parvovirus B19, influenza, CMV and Epstein-Barr virus appeared linked to several top co-occurrence clusters. Broadly in line with IMGT annotations, most TCR beta V segments showed up in productive rearrangements about 87% or about 30% of the time in an earlier analysis of about 500 of the donors. Three of the identified cytomegalovirus-associated TCR beta chains were confirmed in vitro to be specific for cytomegalovirus antigens. In a later analysis, HLA-associated TCR beta chains were found to be more clonally expanded and to have lower generation probabilities than equally common non-associated chains. In a later analysis, TCR association rates were found to vary across HLA loci, with the most associated TCRs seen for DRB1 alleles and the fewest for HLA-C alleles. Sequencing depth was assumed to be roughly uniform across donors in the presence/absence analyses, though that assumption may not hold. A later analysis associated 15,000 or so TCR beta sequences with specific HLA alleles at a false discovery rate of 0.05. Correlated functional status among segregating V segments might reflect linkage disequilibrium, but an unknown experimental factor could not be ruled out. Cytomegalovirus status was reported to be diagnosed by the classifier with high specificity and sensitivity in both the original and validation cohorts. Because HLA typing was unavailable for some donors at each locus, only the typed subset was used in association tests. A group of highly shared sequence variants was considered likely to be a technical artifact of the sequencing pipeline. Most TCR sequences were seen in very few donors, while some public TCRs were found in many individuals. CMV serostatus was the only immune exposure information available for the cohort.

Library construction relied on the immunoSEQ multiplex PCR assay. For the multiplex PCR, a mixture combining 60 forward primers for TCR Vbeta segments and 13 reverse primers for TCR Jbeta segments was used. Amplification of the CDR3 region of rearranged TCR beta genes was performed with a multiplex PCR assay on genomic DNA. Amplified TCR beta libraries were sequenced as 87-base-pair reads on the Illumina HiSeq System. On the study's bioinformatics: In a later analysis, tens of millions of unique TCR beta chains were counted across the roughly 670 repertoires, and roughly 10 million of these chains were shared by at least two donors. To remove PCR and sequencing errors, raw reads were error-corrected and collapsed into unique sequences using a nearest-neighbor algorithm that merged closely related sequences. V, D and J gene segments were assigned by aligning CDR3 sequences to IMGT reference sequences. For a sequence to be retained, a match of at least six nucleotides to both a V gene segment and a J gene segment was required. A rearrangement counted as productive if the CDR3 had no stop codons and remained in frame with V and J, and every other rearrangement counted as non-productive. CDR3 was defined according to IMGT convention as the region running from the second conserved V-encoded cysteine to the conserved J-encoded phenylalanine. In an earlier analysis of just under 600 of the donors, sequences lacking an unambiguous match to a single V gene segment were excluded. In an earlier analysis of several hundred of the donors, a V segment was called functional when productive rearrangements were above 56.7%, and segregating when the standard deviation between donors exceeded 5%. To diagnose cytomegalovirus status from the catalog of TCR beta chain sequences, a statistical classification framework was built. A later analysis assigned V and J genes by comparing TCR nucleotide sequences with IMGT/GENE-DB human TR gene sequences. In a later analysis, CDR3 sequences and most-parsimonious VDJ recombination scenarios were assigned using the TCRdist pipeline. In a later analysis, each TCR beta chain was defined by its CDR3 amino acid sequence together with its V-gene family, and reads without a unique V-gene family were excluded. To address suspected cross-contamination and a sequencing artifact, a later analysis removed around 590 highly shared, low-generation-probability nucleotide sequences. A later analysis calculated a clonal expansion index for each public chain from normalized within-repertoire ranks of inferred template counts. In a later analysis, generation probabilities were computed with a VDJ recombination model fitted to out-of-frame rearrangements, and the resulting probabilities were checked against IGoR. In a later analysis, TCR-TCR, TCR-HLA and TCR-CMV co-occurrence was scored with hypergeometric tests, and a repertoire-size bias correction was applied to TCR pairs. To estimate false discovery rates, a later analysis permuted the HLA or CMV assignments 20 times. In a later analysis, co-occurring TCRs were grouped with DBSCAN, and TCRdist sequence similarity was added when clustering was performed within HLA-allele-positive subsets. Repertoires with fewer than 30,000 or more than 120,000 public chains, plus five repertoires with anomalous nucleotide sharing, were excluded from co-occurrence clustering. TCRdb took over this immuneACCESS table, retaining in-frame rearrangements with V and J assigned. Such tables are incomplete; in checked studies, under half of the missing clones stem from an unresolved V gene, and the remainder is unexplained. That table supplies the V and J calls and clone size; D and trimming were determined from the DNA. The sample table contains approximately 90,000 clones; only one count was recorded for 60% to 80% of them. The ten largest clones take up 3% to 3.5% of the sample.

The cohort was made up of several hundred healthy bone marrow donors. At the time of sampling, every cohort member was nominally healthy, though immune exposures that went unrecorded were likely present. The donor tested CMV seronegative, placing the donor among the 350 or so seronegative members of the cohort. A peripheral blood sample was collected from each donor, and TCR beta sequencing was performed on peripheral blood mononuclear cells. The Qiagen DNeasy Blood Extraction Kit was used to extract genomic DNA from the blood cell samples. The germline ends are 6 bases apart after V is trimmed by 8 bases and J by 2 bases. The cysteine opens and the phenylalanine closes a CDR3 of 11 amino acids. Just CDR3 DNA is preserved here, 33 bases in frame from base 1. The germline V gene supplies CDR1 MDHEN and CDR2 SYDVKM.

The chain couples TRBV28 to TRBJ1-2, with no confident D gene call. This TCR came from a man aged 40-49 years in good health and CMV-seronegative. Input material: PBMCs. In nucleotides, the sequence is TGTGCCAGCGAGATAAACTATGGCTACACCTTC. It translates as CASEINYGYTF.